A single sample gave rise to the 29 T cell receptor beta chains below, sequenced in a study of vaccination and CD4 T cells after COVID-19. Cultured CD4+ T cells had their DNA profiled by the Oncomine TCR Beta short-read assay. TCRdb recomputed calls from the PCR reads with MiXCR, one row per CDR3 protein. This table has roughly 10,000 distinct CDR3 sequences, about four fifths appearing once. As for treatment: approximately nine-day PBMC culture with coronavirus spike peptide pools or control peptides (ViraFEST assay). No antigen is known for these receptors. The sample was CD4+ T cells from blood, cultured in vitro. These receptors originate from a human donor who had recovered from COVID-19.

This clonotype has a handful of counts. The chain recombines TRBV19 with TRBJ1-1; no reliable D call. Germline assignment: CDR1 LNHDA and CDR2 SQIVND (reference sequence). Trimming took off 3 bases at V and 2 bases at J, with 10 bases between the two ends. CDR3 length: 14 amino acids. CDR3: CASSMRTANTEAFF. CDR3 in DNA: TGTGCCAGTAGTATGAGGACGGCAAACACTGAAGCTTTCTTT.

The CDR3 loop is CASSLGLIGSGLHSPLHF. As DNA, the CDR3 is TGTGCCAGCAGTTTAGGCCTGATAGGGAGTGGTTTGCATTCACCCCTCCACTTT. The V and J genes are TRBV27 and TRBJ1-6; no reliable D call. There are 18 residues in the CDR3. Trimming left V 2 bases short and J 8 bases short, with 22 bases between. CDR1 and CDR2 (germline): MNHEY, SMNVEV (reference sequence).

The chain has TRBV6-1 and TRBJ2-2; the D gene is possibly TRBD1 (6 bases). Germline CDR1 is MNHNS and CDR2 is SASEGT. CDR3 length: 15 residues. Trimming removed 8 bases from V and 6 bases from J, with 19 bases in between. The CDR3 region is CASYYLAGVAGELFF. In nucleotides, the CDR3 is TGTGCCAGCTATTACCTGGCAGGGGTGGCCGGGGAGCTGTTTTTT.

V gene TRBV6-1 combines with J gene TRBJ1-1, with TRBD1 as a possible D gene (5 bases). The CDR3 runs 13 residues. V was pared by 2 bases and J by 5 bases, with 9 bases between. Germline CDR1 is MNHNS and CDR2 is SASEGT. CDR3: CASSERGGTEAFF. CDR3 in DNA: TGTGCCAGCAGTGAACGTGGGGGAACTGAAGCTTTCTTT.

This CDR3 is CASDIGTRPDSNQPQHF. In DNA, the CDR3 is TGTGCCAGCGATATCGGGACAAGACCTGATAGCAATCAGCCCCAGCATTTT. The rearrangement links TRBV6-1 to TRBJ1-5; TRBD1 is a possible D gene (6 bases). Germline lookup yields CDR1 MNHNS and CDR2 SASEGT. Trimming left V 8 bases short and J 0 bases short, with 20 bases between. The CDR3 runs to 17 residues.

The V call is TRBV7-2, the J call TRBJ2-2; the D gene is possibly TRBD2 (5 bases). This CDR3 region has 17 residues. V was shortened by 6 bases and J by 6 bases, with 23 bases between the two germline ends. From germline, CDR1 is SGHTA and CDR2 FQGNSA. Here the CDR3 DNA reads TGTGCCAGCAGTCGCCGTCTTCTAGAGGGAAGGGCCGGGGAGCTGTTTTTT. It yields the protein CASSRRLLEGRAGELFF. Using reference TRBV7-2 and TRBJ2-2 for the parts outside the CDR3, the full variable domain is GAGVSQSPSNKVTEKGKDVELRCDPISGHTALYWYRQSLGQGLEFLIYFQGNSAPDKSGLPSDRFSAERTGGSVSTLTIQRTQQEDSAVYLCASSRRLLEGRAGELFFGEGSRLTVL.

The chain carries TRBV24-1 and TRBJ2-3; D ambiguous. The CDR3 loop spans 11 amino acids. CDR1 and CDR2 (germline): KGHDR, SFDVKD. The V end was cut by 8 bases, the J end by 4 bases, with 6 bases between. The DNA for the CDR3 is TGTGCCACCATGCGCGCAGATACGCAGTATTTT. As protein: CATMRADTQYF.

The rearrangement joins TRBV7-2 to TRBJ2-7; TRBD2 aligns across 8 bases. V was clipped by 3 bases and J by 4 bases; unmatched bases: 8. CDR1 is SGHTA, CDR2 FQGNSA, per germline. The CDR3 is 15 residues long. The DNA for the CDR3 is TGTGCCAGCAGCTTCCTTTGGGGGACTAGTTACGAGCAGTACTTC. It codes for CASSFLWGTSYEQYF.

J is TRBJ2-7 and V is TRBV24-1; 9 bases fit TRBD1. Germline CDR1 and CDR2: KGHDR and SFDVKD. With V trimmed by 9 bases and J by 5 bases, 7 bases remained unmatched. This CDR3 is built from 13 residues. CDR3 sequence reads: CATCATGGNEQYF. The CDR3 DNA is TGTGCCACCTGCGCGACAGGGGGTAACGAGCAGTACTTC.

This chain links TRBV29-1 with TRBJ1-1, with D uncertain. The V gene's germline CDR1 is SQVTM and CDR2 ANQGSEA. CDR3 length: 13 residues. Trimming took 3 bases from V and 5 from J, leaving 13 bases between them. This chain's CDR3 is CSVDYGPGTEAFF. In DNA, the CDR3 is TGCAGCGTTGACTACGGGCCGGGGACTGAAGCTTTCTTT.

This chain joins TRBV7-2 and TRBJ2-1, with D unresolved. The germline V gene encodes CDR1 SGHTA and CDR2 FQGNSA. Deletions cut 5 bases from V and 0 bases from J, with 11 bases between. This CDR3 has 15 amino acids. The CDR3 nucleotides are TGTGCCAGCAGCGCCGTAAAGAGCTCCTACAATGAGCAGTTCTTC. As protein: CASSAVKSSYNEQFF.

The CDR3 is CASKTDLHGYTF. The DNA of the CDR3 is TGTGCCAGCAAAACGGATCTTCATGGCTACACCTTC. This chain connects TRBV6-1 to TRBJ1-2; D ambiguous. Deletions cut 7 bases from V and 6 bases from J, with 12 bases between. The CDR3 has 12 amino acids. CDR1 and CDR2 (germline): MNHNS, SASEGT.

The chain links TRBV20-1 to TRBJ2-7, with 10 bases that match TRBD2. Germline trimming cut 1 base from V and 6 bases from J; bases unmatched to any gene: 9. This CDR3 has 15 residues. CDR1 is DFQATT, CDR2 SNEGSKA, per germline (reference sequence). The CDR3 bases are TGCAGTGCTAGAGGGTTAGCGGGAGGAGCCCTCGAGCAGTACTTC. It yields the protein CSARGLAGGALEQYF.

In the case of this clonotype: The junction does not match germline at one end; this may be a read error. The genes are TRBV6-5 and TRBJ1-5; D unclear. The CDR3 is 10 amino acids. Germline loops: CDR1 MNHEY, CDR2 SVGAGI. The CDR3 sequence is CASGYQPQHF. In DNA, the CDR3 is TGTGCCAGCGGTTATCAGCCCCAGCATTTT.

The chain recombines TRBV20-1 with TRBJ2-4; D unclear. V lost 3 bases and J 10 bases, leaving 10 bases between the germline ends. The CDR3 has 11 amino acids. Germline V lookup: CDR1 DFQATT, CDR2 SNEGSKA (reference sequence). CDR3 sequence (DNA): TGCAGTGCTAGTTCCAGTGTGATTCAGTACTTC. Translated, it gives CSASSSVIQYF.

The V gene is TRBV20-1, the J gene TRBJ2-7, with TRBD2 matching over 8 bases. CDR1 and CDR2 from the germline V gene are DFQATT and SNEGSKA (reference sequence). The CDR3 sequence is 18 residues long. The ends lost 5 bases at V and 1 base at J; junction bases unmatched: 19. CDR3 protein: CSAAPGAGLAGLSYEQYF. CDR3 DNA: TGCAGTGCTGCCCCAGGGGCCGGGCTAGCGGGCCTTTCCTACGAGCAGTACTTC.

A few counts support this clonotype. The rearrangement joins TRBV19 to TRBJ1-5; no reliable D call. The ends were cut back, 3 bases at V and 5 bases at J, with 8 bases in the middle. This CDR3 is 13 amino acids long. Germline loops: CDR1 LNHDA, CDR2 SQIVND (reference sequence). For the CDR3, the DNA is TGTGCCAGTAGTATCGGACGGGATCAGCCCCAGCATTTT. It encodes CASSIGRDQPQHF. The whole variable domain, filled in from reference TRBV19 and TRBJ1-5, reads DGGITQSPKYLFRKEGQNVTLSCEQNLNHDAMYWYRQDPGQGLRLIYYSQIVNDFQKGDIAEGYSVSREKKESFPLTVTSAQKNPTAFYLCASSIGRDQPQHFGDGTRLSIL.

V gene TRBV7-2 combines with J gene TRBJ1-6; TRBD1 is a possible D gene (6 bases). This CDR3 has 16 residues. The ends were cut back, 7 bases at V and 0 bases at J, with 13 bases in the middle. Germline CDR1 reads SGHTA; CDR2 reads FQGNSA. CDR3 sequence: CASNMRGGSYNSPLHF. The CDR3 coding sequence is TGTGCCAGCAACATGAGGGGGGGCTCCTATAATTCACCCCTCCACTTT.

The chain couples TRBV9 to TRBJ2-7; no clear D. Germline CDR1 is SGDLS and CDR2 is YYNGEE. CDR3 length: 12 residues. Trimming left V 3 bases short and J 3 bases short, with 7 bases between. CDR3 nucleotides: TGTGCCAGCAGCGCAACGAACTACGAGCAGTACTTC. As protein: CASSATNYEQYF.

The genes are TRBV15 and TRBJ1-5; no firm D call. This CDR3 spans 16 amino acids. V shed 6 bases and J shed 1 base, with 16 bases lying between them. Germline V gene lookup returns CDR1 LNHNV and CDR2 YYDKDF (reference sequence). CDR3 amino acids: CATSKGFIGSNQPQHF. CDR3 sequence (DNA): TGTGCCACCAGTAAAGGATTTATAGGGAGCAATCAGCCCCAGCATTTT.

CDR3 coding DNA: TGTGCCAGCAGTGACTCGAGTACCTCTGGGGCCAACGTCCTGACTTTC. Its protein product is CASSDSSTSGANVLTF. The rearrangement links TRBV6-4 to TRBJ2-6; D is undetermined. V lost 0 bases and J lost 0, with 6 bases in between. Germline lookup yields CDR1 MRHNA and CDR2 SNTAGT. This CDR3 contains 16 residues.

CDR3 coding DNA: TGCAGTGCTAGTGTGGAACTGTATAATTCACCCCTCCACTTT. Residues: CSASVELYNSPLHF. The chain has TRBV20-1 and TRBJ1-6; D remains unclear. V was trimmed by 3 bases and J by 4 bases, leaving 10 bases between them. From germline, CDR1 is DFQATT and CDR2 SNEGSKA (reference sequence). CDR3 length: 14 amino acids.

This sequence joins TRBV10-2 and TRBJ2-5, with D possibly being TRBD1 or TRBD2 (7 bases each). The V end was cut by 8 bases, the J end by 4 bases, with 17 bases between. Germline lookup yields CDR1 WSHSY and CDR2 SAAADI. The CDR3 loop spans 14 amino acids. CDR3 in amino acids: CASSSLRGGETQYF. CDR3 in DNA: TGCGCCAGCTCATCCCTCAGGGGGGGAGAGACCCAGTACTTC.

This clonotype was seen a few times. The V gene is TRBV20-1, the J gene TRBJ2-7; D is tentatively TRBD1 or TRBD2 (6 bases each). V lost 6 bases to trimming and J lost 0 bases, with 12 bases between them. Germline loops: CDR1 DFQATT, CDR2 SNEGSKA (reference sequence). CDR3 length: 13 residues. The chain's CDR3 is CSAHRGVSYEQYF. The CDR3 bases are TGCAGTGCCCATAGGGGGGTCTCCTACGAGCAGTACTTC.

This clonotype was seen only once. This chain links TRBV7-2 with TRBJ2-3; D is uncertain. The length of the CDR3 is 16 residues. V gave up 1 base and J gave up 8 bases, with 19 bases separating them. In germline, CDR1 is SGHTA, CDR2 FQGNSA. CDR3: CASSLGFGSTSSTQYF. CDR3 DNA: TGTGCCAGCAGCTTAGGTTTCGGATCAACCAGTAGTACGCAGTATTTT.

Written as DNA, the CDR3 is TGCGCCAGCAGCTCCAGGGGCGGGGGTCAGCCCCAGCATTTT. This codes for CASSSRGGGQPQHF. This rearrangement joins TRBV5-1 to TRBJ1-5; D possibly corresponds to TRBD1 (6 bases). V lost 3 bases to trimming and J lost 6 bases, with 13 bases between them. The CDR3 length is 14 residues. Germline assignment: CDR1 SGHRS and CDR2 YFSETQ. Full variable domain (outside the CDR3, taken from reference TRBV5-1 and TRBJ1-5): KAGVTQTPRYLIKTRGQQVTLSCSPISGHRSVSWYQQTPGQGLQFLFEYFSETQRNKGNFPGRFSGRQFSNSRSEMNVSTLELGDSALYLCASSSRGGGQPQHFGDGTRLSIL.

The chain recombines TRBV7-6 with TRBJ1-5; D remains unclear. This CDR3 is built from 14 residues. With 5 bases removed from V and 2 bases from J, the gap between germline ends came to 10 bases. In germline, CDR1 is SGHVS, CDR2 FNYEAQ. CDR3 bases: TGTGCCAGCAGCCAAATCGAGGGCAATCAGCCCCAGCATTTT. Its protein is CASSQIEGNQPQHF.

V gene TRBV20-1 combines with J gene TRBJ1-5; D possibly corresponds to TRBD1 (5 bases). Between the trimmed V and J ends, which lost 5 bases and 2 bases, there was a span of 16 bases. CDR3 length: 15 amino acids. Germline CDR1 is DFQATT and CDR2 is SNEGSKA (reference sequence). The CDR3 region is CSAYTQGKRNQPQHF. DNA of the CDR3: TGCAGTGCTTACACGCAGGGTAAGCGCAATCAGCCCCAGCATTTT.

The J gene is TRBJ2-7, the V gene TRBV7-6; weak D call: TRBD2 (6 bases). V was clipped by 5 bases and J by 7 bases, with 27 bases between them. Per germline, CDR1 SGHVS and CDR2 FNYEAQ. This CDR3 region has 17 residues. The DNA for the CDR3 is TGTGCCAGCAGCCCTAGGCTAGCGACAGCCCCCACCTGGGAGCAGTACTTC. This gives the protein CASSPRLATAPTWEQYF.